Described below is a single T cell receptor (beta chain) sequence and its context. Its antigen has not been determined. It has no much larger one-base neighbor in the sample; base qualities were not kept. Library creation used the immunoSEQ multiplex PCR assay. Each sample had about 10^5 TCR templates assayed by the deep sequencing platform. Genomic DNA extracted from sorted T cells was used for TCRbeta CDR3 sequencing. Regarding the original processing steps: The R programming language was used for clonal analysis of TCRbeta CDR3 data. Alloreactive CD4+ and CD8+ clones were defined by comparing unstimulated samples with post-reaction CFSE-low samples. By matching sequences to the repertoires of sorted unstimulated Treg and non-Treg cells, each alloreactive CD4+ clone was assigned a regulatory or non-regulatory origin. TCRdb carries this immuneACCESS record with in-frame sequences only. Its versions omit some clonotypes, under half of them owing to an unresolved V gene in the studies checked, with the rest unexplained. That table supplies the V and J calls and clone size; D and trimming were determined from the DNA. Across this sample there are just over 60,000 clones, with about 80% seen only once. The top ten hold approximately 0.4% of the sample.

These data are taken from a study of siplizumab effects on memory and regulatory T cells (dated by TCRdb to between 2017 and 2020). In the study overall: The study examined how the anti-CD2 antibody siplizumab affects alloreactive T-cell subsets in allogeneic mixed lymphocyte reactions built from human PBMCs.

V sheds 7 bases and J sheds 6 bases, leaving 15 bases between their ends. The CDR3 runs 13 amino acids, cysteine and phenylalanine included. The entry retains the CDR3 DNA only, 39 bases that are in frame from base 1. Taken from the germline V gene, the CDR1 and CDR2 loops are MNHEY and SVGAGI. Here is what the overall study found, with its caveats: Because sequences below about 10^-5 frequency were poorly captured, only a minor fraction of alloreactive clones could be mapped to unstimulated subsets. Among mappable alloreactive CD4+ clones, the Treg-derived fraction averaged approximately 63% with siplizumab versus 25% to 30% in control reactions. Siplizumab significantly reduced the cumulative frequency of alloreactive sequences traceable to unstimulated CD4+ memory T cells. Greater diversity appeared to be present in unstimulated naive T cells than in memory T cells, and a substantial contribution to the alloresponse seemed to be made by naive cells. Roughly 80-97% of proliferating CD4+ or CD8+ clones could not be assigned a naive or memory phenotype. Whether proliferating Tregs from siplizumab cultures actually had suppressive function was not functionally confirmed.

In three donor pairs, further sequencing was done on unstimulated CD8+ naive, CD4+ memory, CD8+ TEMRA, CD4+ naive and CD8+ effector memory subsets. Sorted unstimulated T cells, along with proliferating T cells recovered from mixed lymphocyte reactions, underwent TCRbeta CDR3 sequencing. Fresh whole blood from around 10 HLA-typed healthy donors was used as the source from which PBMCs were isolated. This clonotype was obtained from a human donor in good health. The rearranged segments are TRBV6-5 and TRBJ1-1; the D gene assignment is ambiguous. The sample consisted of memory CD4+ T cells sorted from blood. Taken with the paper, the label for cell subset or site translates to: unstimulated CD4+ memory T cells. CDR3 loop: CASILRGEAEAFF. The nucleotides are TGTGCCAGCATCCTCAGAGGAGAAGCTGAAGCTTTCTTT.